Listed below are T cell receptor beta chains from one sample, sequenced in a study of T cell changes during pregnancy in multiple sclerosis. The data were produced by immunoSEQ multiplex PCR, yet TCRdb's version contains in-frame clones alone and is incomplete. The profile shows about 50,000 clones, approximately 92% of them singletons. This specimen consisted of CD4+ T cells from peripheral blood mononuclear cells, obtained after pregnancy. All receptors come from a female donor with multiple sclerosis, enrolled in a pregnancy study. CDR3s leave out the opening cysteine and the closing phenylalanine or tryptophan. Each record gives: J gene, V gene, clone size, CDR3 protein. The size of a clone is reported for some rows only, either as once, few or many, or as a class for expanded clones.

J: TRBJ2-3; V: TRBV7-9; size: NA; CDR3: ASSLDGGLAADTQY
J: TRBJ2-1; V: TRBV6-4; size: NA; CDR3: ASSVAGGSSYNEQF
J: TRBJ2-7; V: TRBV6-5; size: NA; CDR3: ASRSGTGTYEQY
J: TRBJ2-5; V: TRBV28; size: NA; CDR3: ASSLGGRGTEY
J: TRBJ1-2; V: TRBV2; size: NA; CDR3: ASKRQGAHGYT
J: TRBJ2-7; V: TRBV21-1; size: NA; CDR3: ASWITGTGLKSYEQY
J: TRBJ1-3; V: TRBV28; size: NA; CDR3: ASSSRLQGLPTTIY
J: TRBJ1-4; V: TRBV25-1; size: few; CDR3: ASSEFGGSEKLF
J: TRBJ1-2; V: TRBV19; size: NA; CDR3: ASRKADPGNYGYT
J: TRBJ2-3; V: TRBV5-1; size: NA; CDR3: ASSASGGSTDTQY
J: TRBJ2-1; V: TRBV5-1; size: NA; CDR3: ASIAYNNEQF
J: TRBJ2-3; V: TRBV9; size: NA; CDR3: ASSLQRGTSGTDTQY
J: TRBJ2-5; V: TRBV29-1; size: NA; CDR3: SISGRAKETQY
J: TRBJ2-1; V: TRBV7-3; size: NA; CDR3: ASSPSGTSLSEQF
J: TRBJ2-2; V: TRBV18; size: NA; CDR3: ASSPLAGATGELF
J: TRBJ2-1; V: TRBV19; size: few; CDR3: ASSITGTSLNEQF
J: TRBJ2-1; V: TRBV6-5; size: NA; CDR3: ASCGTGNNNEQF
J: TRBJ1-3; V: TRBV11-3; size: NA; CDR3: ASSSRDRGLFGNTIY
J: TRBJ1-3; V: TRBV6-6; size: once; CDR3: ASSYTGSSGNTIY
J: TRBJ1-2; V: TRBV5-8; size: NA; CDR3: ASSFLQGLSGYT
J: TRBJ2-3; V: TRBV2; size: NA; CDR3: ASSRGQPASTDTQY
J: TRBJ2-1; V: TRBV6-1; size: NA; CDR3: ASSEETSGAGKF
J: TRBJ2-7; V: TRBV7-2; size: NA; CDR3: ASSPSDGIMTDEQY
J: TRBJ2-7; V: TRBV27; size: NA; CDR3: ASRPPGQGRYEQY
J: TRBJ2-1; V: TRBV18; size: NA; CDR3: ASSPPASYNEQF
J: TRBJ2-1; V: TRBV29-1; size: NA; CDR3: SMRGANNEQF
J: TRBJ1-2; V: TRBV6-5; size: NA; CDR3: ASSYGTGGYGYT
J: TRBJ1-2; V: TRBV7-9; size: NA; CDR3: ASSLGPTGGGYGYT
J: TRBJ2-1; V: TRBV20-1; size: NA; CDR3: SAFISGKQF
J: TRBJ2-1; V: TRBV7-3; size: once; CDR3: ASSIGLAGGDNEQF
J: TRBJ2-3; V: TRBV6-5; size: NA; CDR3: ASKRGLAGADTQY
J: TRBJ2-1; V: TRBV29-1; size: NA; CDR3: SVPDRGSRNEQF
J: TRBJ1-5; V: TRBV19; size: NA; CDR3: ASSPGQGDPSNQPQH
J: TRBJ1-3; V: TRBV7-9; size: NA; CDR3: ASSLQGAGNTIY
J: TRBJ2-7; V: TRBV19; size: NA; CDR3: ASSISGTGINEQY
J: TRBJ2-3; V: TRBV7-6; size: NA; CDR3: ASSLGGITDTQY
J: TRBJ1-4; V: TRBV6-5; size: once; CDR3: ASSYSAGGNEKLF
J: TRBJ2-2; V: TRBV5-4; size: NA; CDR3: ASSLGLAANTGELF
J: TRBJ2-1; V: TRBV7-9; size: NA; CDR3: ASSPGTSGVNEQF
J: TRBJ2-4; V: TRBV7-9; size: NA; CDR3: ASSLGRDTAKMGQY
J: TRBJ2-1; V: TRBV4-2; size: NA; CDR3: ASRGLAGVDEQF
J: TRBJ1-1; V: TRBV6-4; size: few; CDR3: ASSETNMNTEAF
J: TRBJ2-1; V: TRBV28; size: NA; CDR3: ASSLTSGLYNEQF
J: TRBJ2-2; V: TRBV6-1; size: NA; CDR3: ASSSGRLYTGELF
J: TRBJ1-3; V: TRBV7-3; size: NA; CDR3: ASSPGGAGNTIY
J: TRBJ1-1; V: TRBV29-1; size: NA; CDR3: SGDRSNTEAF
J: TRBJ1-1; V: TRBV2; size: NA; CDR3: ASRSVRGATEAF
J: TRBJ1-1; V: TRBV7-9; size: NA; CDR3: ASSPLSRTEAF
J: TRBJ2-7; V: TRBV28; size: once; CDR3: ASSSPGQGDYEQY
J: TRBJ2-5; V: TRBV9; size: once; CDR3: ASSVGASGGNTQY
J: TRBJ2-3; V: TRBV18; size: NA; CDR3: ASSPLAESTDTQY
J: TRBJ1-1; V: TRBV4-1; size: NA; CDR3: ASSHTDGENTEAF
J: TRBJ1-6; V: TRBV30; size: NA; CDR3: AWRSKGNNSPLH
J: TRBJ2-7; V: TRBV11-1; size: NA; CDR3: ASSLDLAGVNEQY
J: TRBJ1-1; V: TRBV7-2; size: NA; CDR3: ASSSSGLNTEAF
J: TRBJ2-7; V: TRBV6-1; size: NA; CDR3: ASSEFMGGYEQY
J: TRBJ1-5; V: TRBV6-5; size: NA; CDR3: ASSPDRDLNQPQH
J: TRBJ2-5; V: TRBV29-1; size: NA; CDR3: SVRRAELQETQY
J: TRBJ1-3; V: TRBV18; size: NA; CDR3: ASSPDSPYAGNTIY